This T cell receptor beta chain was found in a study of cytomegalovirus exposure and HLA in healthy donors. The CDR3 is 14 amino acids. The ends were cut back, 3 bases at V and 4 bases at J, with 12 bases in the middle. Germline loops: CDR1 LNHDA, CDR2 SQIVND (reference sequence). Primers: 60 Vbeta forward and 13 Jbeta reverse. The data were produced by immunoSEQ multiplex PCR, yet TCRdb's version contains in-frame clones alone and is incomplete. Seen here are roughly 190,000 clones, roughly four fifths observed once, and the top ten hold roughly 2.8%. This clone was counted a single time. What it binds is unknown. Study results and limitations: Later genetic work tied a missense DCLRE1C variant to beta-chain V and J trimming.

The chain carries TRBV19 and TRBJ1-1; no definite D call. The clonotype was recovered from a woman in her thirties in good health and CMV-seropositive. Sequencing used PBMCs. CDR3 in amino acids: CASSIGSEGTEAFF. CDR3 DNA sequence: TGTGCCAGTAGTATCGGGAGTGAGGGCACTGAAGCTTTCTTT. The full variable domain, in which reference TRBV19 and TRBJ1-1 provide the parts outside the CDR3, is DGGITQSPKYLFRKEGQNVTLSCEQNLNHDAMYWYRQDPGQGLRLIYYSQIVNDFQKGDIAEGYSVSREKKESFPLTVTSAQKNPTAFYLCASSIGSEGTEAFFGQGTRLTVV.